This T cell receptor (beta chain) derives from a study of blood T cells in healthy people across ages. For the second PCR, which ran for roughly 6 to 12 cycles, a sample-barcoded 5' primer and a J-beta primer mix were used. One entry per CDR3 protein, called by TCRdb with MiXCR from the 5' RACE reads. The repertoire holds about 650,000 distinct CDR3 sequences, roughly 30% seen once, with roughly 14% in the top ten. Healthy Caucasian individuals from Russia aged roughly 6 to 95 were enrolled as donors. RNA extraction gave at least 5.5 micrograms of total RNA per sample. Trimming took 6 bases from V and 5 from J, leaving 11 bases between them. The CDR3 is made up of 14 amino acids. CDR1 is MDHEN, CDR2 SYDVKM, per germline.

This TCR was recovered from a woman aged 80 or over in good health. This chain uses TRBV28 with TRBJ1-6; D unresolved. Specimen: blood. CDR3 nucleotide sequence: TGTGCCAGCAGCGGTGAGGGAAATAATTCACCCCTCCACTTT. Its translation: CASSGEGNNSPLHF.